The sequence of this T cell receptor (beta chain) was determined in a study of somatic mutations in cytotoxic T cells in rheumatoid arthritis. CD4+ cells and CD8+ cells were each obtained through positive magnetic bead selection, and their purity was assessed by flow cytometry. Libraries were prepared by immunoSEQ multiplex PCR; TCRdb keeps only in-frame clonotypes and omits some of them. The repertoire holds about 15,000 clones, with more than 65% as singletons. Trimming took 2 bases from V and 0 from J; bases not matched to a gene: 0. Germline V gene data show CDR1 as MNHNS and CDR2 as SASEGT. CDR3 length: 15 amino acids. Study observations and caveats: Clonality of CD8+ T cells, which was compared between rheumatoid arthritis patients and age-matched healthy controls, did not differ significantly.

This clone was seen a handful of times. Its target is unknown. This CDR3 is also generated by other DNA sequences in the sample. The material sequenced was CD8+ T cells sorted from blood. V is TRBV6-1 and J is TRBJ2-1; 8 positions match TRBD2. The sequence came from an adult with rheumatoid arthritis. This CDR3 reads CASSETSGSYNEQFF. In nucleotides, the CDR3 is TGTGCCAGCAGTGAAACTAGCGGCTCCTACAATGAGCAGTTCTTC.